These 9 T cell receptor beta chains were all obtained from the same sample, sequenced in a study of OX40 agonist ivuxolimab in advanced cancers. Some clones are missing from TCRdb's copy, which holds only in-frame ones; the method was immunoSEQ multiplex PCR. This table has around 67,000 clones, 84% appearing once. Sequenced here: CD4+ or CD8+ T cells sorted from blood, sampled in a trial of the OX40 agonist ivuxolimab. These receptors all stem from an adult with an advanced solid tumor such as melanoma, head and neck, liver or kidney cancer.

This chain joins TRBV25-1 and TRBJ1-1; D is uncertain. Germline-derived CDR1 and CDR2 are MGHDK and SYGVNS. V lost 7 bases to trimming and J lost 1 base, with 10 bases between them. This CDR3 has 13 residues. DNA of the CDR3: TGTGCCAGCAATGGACGGCAGAACACTGAAGCTTTCTTT. It encodes CASNGRQNTEAFF.

CDR3 in amino acids: CASKGMEALDTEAFF. As DNA, the CDR3 is TGTGCCAGCAAAGGGATGGAAGCACTAGATACTGAAGCTTTCTTT. The chain links TRBV25-1 to TRBJ1-1; no clear D. Per germline, CDR1 MGHDK and CDR2 SYGVNS. Trimming stripped 7 bases from V and 5 bases from J, with 20 bases between. This CDR3 is 15 amino acids long.

V usage is TRBV7-9 and J usage is TRBJ2-7; D is possibly TRBD2 (7 bases). Deletions cut 2 bases from V and 8 bases from J, with 19 bases between. Germline V gene data show CDR1 as SEHNR and CDR2 as FQNEAQ (reference sequence). This CDR3 comprises 15 residues. The CDR3 spells CASSLSSGQKLQQYF. Written as DNA, the CDR3 is TGTGCCAGCAGCTTATCTAGCGGACAGAAGTTACAGCAGTACTTC.

The V gene is TRBV30, the J gene TRBJ1-5, with TRBD1 as a possible D gene (5 bases). Germline CDR1 is GTSNPN and CDR2 is SVGIG (reference sequence). Trimming shortened V by 5 bases and J by 0 bases, and 8 bases separated the two germline ends. This CDR3 contains 13 residues. The CDR3 spells CAWQGGSNQPQHF. The CDR3 nucleotides are TGTGCCTGGCAGGGCGGTAGCAATCAGCCCCAGCATTTT.

The chain carries TRBV18 and TRBJ2-1; possible D gene TRBD1, 6 bases. CDR3 length: 15 amino acids. Germline values: CDR1 KGHSH, CDR2 LQKENI. The V end was cut by 4 bases, the J end by 2 bases, with 12 bases between. The CDR3 region has the DNA TGTGCCAGCTCACAACCCGGGACAACCTACAATGAGCAGTTCTTC. It translates to CASSQPGTTYNEQFF.

The rearrangement links TRBV11-1 to TRBJ1-1, with a tentative D call TRBD1 (5 bases). Trimming pared 5 bases from V and 1 base from J, leaving 11 bases between. CDR1 is SGHAT, CDR2 FQDESV, per germline (reference sequence). The CDR3 contains 14 residues. CDR3 bases: TGTGCCAGCAGCCTACGGGACGGGAACACTGAAGCTTTCTTT. Its protein product is CASSLRDGNTEAFF.

The chain employs TRBV11-3 and TRBJ2-2; TRBD1 aligns across 7 bases. Unmatched junction bases numbered 4, after V lost 5 bases and J lost 1 base. CDR1 and CDR2 (germline): SGHNT, YENEEA. The CDR3 loop spans 15 amino acids. The CDR3 region is CASSLGGVNTGELFF. In DNA form, the CDR3 reads TGTGCCAGCAGCCTAGGGGGCGTGAACACCGGGGAGCTGTTTTTT.

The V and J genes are TRBV12-5 and TRBJ2-1; D gene uncertain. The V end lost 6 bases, the J end lost 4 bases, and 16 bases lay between the germline ends. CDR1 is LGHNT and CDR2 is FRNRAP in the germline V gene. CDR3 length: 15 residues. The CDR3 sequence is CASGPMGLQYNEQFF. The CDR3 nucleotides are TGTGCTAGTGGACCTATGGGGTTACAGTACAATGAGCAGTTCTTC.

The chain couples TRBV7-2 to TRBJ2-1, with D perhaps matching TRBD1 (6 bases). CDR3 length: 13 amino acids. Germline-derived CDR1 and CDR2 are SGHTA and FQGNSA. With 4 bases removed from V and 4 bases from J, the gap between germline ends came to 8 bases. This CDR3 is CASSWDTYNEQFF. CDR3 sequence (DNA): TGTGCCAGCAGCTGGGACACTTACAATGAGCAGTTCTTC. Looking up the rest from reference TRBV7-2 and TRBJ2-1 gives the full variable domain: GAGVSQSPSNKVTEKGKDVELRCDPISGHTALYWYRQSLGQGLEFLIYFQGNSAPDKSGLPSDRFSAERTGGSVSTLTIQRTQQEDSAVYLCASSWDTYNEQFFGPGTRLTVL.